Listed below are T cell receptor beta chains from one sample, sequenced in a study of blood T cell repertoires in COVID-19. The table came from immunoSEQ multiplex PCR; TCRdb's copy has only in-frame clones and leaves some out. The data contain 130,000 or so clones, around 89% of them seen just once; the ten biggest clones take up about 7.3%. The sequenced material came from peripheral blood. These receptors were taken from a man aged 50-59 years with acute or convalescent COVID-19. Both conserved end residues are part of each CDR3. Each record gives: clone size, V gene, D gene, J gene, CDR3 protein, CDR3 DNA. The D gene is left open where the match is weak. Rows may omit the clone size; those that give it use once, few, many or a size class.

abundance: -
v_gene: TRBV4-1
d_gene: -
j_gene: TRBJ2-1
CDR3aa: CASSPVEEGDGNEQFF
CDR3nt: TGCGCCAGCAGCCCTGTGGAGGAGGGAGATGGCAATGAGCAGTTCTTC

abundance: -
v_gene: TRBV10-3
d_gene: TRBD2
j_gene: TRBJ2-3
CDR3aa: CAISARLARDPDTQYF
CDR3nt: TGTGCCATCAGCGCCCGACTAGCAAGAGATCCAGATACGCAGTATTTT

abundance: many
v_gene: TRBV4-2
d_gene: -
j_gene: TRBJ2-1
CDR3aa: CASSRSLDNNEQFF
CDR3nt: TGTGCCAGCAGTAGATCTTTAGATAACAATGAGCAGTTCTTC

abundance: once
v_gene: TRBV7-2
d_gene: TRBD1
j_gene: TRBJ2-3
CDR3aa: CASSPTTGVADTQYF
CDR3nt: TGTGCCAGCAGCCCAACCACAGGGGTAGCAGATACGCAGTATTTT

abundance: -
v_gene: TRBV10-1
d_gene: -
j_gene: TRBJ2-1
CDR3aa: CASSEPGLDNEQFF
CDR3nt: TGCGCCAGCAGTGAGCCCGGACTGGACAATGAGCAGTTCTTC

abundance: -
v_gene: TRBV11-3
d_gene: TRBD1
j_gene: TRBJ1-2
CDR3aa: CASSLVGGSNYGYTF
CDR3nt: TGTGCCAGCAGCTTAGTAGGGGGCTCTAACTATGGCTACACCTTC

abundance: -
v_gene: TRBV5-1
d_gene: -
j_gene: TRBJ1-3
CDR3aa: CASSLGAGSGNTIYF
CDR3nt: TGCGCCAGCAGCTTGGGAGCGGGCTCTGGAAACACCATATATTTT

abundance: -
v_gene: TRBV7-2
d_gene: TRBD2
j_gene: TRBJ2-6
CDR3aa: CASSLAPGTSGRYEGANVLTF
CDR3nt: TGTGCCAGCAGCTTAGCCCCCGGGACTAGCGGGAGGTATGAGGGGGCCAACGTCCTGACTTTC

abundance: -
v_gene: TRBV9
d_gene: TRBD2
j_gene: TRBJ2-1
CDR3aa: CASSVASTWTSGRAGIDEQFF
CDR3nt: TGTGCCAGCAGCGTAGCCTCTACCTGGACTAGCGGGAGGGCGGGGATCGATGAGCAGTTCTTC

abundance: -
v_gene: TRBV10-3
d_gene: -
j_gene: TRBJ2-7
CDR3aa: CAISDGQGGYEQYF
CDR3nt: TGTGCCATCAGTGATGGGCAGGGTGGTTACGAGCAGTACTTC

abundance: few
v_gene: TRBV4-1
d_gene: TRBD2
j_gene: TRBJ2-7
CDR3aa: CASSQPREGYEQYF
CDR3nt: TGCGCCAGCAGCCAACCGCGGGAGGGCTACGAGCAGTACTTC

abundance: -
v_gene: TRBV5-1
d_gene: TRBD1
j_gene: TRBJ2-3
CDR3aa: CASSLAGGGKADTQYF
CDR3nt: TGCGCCAGCAGCTTGGCAGGGGGCGGGAAGGCAGATACGCAGTATTTT

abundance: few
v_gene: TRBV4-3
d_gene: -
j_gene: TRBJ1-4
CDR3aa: CASSQGSAGTNEKLFF
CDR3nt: TGCGCCAGCAGCCAAGGGTCGGCAGGAACTAATGAAAAACTGTTTTTT

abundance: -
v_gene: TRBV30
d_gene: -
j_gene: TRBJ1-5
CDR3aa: CAWGGSGGQPQHF
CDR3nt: TGTGCCTGGGGGGGGAGCGGTGGACAGCCCCAGCATTTT

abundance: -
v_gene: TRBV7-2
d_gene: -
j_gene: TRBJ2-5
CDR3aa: CASSLEQLYAETQYF
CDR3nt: TGTGCCAGCAGCTTAGAACAGCTCTACGCAGAGACCCAGTACTTC

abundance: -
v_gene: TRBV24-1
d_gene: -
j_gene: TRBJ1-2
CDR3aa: CATSGSREGGYTF
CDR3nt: TGTGCCACCAGTGGGTCCAGGGAGGGTGGCTACACCTTC

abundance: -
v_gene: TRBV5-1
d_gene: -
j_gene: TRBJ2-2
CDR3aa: CASSWTPMGGELFF
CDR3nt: TGCGCCAGCAGTTGGACTCCAATGGGCGGGGAGCTGTTTTTT

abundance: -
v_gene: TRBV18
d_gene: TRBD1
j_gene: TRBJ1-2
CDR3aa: CASSLPGQGDPNYGYTF
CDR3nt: TGTGCCAGCTCACTACCGGGACAGGGGGACCCTAACTATGGCTACACCTTC

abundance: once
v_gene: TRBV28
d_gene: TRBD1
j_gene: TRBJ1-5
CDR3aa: CASSVRQGFNQPQHF
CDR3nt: TGTGCCAGCAGTGTCCGACAGGGGTTCAATCAGCCCCAGCATTTT

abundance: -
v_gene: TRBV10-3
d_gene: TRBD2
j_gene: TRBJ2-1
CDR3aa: CAISEEGSRTSGSISEQFF
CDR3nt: TGTGCCATCAGTGAAGAGGGGTCCCGGACTAGCGGGAGTATAAGTGAGCAGTTCTTC

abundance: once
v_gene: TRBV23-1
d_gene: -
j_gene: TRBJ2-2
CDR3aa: CASSPHRVTGELFF
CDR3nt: TGCGCCAGCAGTCCTCACAGGGTGACCGGGGAGCTGTTTTTT

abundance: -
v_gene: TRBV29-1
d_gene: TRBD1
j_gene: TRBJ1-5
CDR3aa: CSVAQGSNQPQHF
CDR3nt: TGCAGCGTTGCACAGGGGAGCAATCAGCCCCAGCATTTT

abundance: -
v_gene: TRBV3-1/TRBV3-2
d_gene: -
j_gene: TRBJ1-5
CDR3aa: CASPGRPIRGNQPQHF
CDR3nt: TGTGCCAGCCCCGGACGACCCATCAGGGGCAATCAGCCCCAGCATTTT

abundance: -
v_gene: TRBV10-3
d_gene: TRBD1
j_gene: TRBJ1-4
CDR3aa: CAISDSGGNPPKLFF
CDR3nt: TGTGCCATCAGTGACTCAGGGGGCAACCCGCCTAAACTGTTTTTT

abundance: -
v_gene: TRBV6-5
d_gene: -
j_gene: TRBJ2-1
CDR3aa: CASSRLGYNEQFF
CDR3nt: TGTGCCAGCAGTAGACTAGGCTACAATGAGCAGTTCTTC

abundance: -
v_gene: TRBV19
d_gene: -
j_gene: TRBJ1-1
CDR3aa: CASSLSDIGYTEAFF
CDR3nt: TGTGCCAGTAGCCTTTCCGATATCGGTTACACTGAAGCTTTCTTT